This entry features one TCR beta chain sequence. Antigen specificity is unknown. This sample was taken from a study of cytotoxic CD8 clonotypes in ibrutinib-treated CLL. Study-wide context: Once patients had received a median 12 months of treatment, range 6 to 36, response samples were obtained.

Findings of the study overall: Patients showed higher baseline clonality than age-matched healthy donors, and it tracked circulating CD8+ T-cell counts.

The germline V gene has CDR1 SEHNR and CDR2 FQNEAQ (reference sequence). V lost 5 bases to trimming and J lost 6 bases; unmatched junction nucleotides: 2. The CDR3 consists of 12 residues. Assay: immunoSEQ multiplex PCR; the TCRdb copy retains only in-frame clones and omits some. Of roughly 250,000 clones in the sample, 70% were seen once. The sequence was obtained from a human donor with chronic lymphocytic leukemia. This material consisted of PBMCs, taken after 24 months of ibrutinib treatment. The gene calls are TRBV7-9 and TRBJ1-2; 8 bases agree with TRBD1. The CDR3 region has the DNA TGTGCCAGCAGCACGACAGGGGATGGCTACACCTTC. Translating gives CASSTTGDGYTF.